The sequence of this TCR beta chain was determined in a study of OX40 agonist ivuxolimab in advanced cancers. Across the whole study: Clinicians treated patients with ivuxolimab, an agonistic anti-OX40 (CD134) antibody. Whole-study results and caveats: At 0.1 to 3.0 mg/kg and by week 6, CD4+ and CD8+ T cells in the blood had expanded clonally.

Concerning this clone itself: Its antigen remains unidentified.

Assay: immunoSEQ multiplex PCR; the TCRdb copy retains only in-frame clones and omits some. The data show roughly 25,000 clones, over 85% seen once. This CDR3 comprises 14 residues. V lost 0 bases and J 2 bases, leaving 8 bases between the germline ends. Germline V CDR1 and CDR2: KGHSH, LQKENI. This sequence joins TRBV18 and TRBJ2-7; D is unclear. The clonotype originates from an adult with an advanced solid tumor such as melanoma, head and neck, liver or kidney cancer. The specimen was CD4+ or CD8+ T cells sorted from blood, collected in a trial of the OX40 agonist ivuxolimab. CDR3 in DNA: TGTGCCAGCTCACCACCGAGGCTGGCCTACGAGCAGTACTTC. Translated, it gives CASSPPRLAYEQYF.